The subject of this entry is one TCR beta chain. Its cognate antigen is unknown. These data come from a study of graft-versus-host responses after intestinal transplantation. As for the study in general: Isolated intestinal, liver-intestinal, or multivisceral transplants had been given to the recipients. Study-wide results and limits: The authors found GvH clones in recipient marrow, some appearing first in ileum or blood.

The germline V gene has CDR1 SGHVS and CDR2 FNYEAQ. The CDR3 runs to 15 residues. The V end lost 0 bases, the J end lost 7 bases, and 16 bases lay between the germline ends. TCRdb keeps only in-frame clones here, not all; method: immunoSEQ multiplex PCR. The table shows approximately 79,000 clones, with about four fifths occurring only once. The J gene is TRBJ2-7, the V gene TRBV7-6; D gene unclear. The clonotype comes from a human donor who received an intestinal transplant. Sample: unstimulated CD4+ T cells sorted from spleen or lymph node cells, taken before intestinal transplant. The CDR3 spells CASSLARTEPREQYF. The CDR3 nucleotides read TGTGCCAGCAGCTTAGCGAGAACCGAGCCTCGGGAGCAGTACTTC.